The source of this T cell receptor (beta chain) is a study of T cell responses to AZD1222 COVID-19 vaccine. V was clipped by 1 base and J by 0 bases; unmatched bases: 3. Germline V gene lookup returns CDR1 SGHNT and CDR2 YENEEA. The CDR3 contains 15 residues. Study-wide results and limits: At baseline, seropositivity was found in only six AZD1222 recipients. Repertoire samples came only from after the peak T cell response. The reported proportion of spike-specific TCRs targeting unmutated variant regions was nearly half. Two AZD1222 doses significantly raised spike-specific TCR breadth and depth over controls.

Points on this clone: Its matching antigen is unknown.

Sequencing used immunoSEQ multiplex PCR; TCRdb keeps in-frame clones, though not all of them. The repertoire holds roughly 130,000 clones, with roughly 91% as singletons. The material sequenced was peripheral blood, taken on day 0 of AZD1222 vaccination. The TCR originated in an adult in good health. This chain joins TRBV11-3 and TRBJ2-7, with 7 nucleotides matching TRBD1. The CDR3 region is CASSLGRDSSYEQYF. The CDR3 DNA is TGTGCCAGCAGCTTAGGCAGGGACAGCTCCTACGAGCAGTACTTC.